This TCR beta chain was sequenced in a study of shared clonotypes between healthy human individuals. Researchers partitioned CD4+ cells into CD45RA+ naive and CD45RA-negative memory subsets. Some clones are missing from TCRdb's copy, which holds only in-frame ones; the method was immunoSEQ multiplex PCR. The sample contains millions of clones, roughly nine tenths of which appear only once. CDR1 is SGDLS, CDR2 YYNGEE, per germline. The CDR3 extends over 15 amino acids. The V and J ends lost 1 base and 6 bases respectively, with 17 bases between them. The TCR was taken from a man younger than 35 in good health. Source material: naive CD4+ T cells sorted from blood. Indicated subset: CD45RA+ positively selected. V usage is TRBV9 and J usage is TRBJ2-7; possible D gene TRBD1, 6 bases. CDR3 loop: CASSVTTGDVAEQYF. In DNA, the CDR3 is TGTGCCAGCAGCGTAACGACAGGAGATGTGGCCGAGCAGTACTTC.